Listed below are T cell receptor beta chains from one sample, sequenced in a study of T cell responses to AZD1222 COVID-19 vaccine. Sequencing used immunoSEQ multiplex PCR; TCRdb keeps in-frame clones, though not all of them. In the table there are over 45,000 clones, 89% of which are singletons. Sequencing used peripheral blood, obtained 28 days after the second AZD1222 dose. These receptor sequences come from an adult who received the AZD1222 COVID-19 vaccine. Each CDR3 is given with its conserved first and last residue. D genes are given only for firm matches. Clone size is shown for a subset of rows, as once, few, many or a class of expanded clone.

clone_size j_call d_call v_call cdr3_nt cdr3_aa
. TRBJ2-1 . TRBV4-3 TGCGCCAGCAGTCTATCTGGGGGAACCTCCTACAATGAGCAGTTCTTC CASSLSGGTSYNEQFF
. TRBJ2-3 . TRBV5-1 TGCGCCAGCAGCTTGGGTCCTAGCACAGATACGCAGTATTTT CASSLGPSTDTQYF
. TRBJ2-7 TRBD2 TRBV6-6 TGTGCCAGCAGTTACTCAAGCGGGAGTGCCCCCTACGAGCAGTACTTC CASSYSSGSAPYEQYF
. TRBJ1-4 . TRBV5-5 TGTGCCAGCAGCTTTGACTTTAATGAAAAACTGTTTTTT CASSFDFNEKLFF
once TRBJ1-5 . TRBV30 TGTGCCTGGAGTGACCAAGGCAATCAGCCCCAGCATTTT CAWSDQGNQPQHF
. TRBJ1-6 TRBD1 TRBV29-1 TGCAGCGTTGGGACAGGGTACAATTCACCCCTCCACTTT CSVGTGYNSPLHF
. TRBJ1-2 TRBD1 TRBV5-1 TGCGCCAGCAGCTTGGAGAGGACAGGGGGCGAACCAAACTATGGCTACACCTTC CASSLERTGGEPNYGYTF
. TRBJ2-5 TRBD1 TRBV7-2 TGTGCCAGCAGCTTCGACAGGGGGGACCAAGAGACCCAGTACTTC CASSFDRGDQETQYF
. TRBJ2-7 TRBD1 TRBV6-5 TGTGCCAGCAGTTCTTCACAGGGGGCGGTTACCTACGAGCAGTACTTC CASSSSQGAVTYEQYF
. TRBJ1-2 . TRBV18 TGTGCCAGCTCACCTTCAGAGACTAACTATGGCTACACCTTC CASSPSETNYGYTF
. TRBJ2-3 TRBD2 TRBV14 TGTGCCAGCAGCCAAGGTCTAGCGGGAGGTGCTGATACGCAGTATTTT CASSQGLAGGADTQYF
. TRBJ1-1 TRBD1 TRBV7-9 TGTGCCAGCAGCTTACAAGACAGGGGGCTGAACACTGAAGCTTTCTTT CASSLQDRGLNTEAFF
. TRBJ2-1 TRBD2 TRBV4-2 TGTGCCAGCAGCCCAGTGATCGCGGGAGGCGCAAACAATGAGCAGTTCTTC CASSPVIAGGANNEQFF
. TRBJ2-7 . TRBV27 TGTGCCAGCAGTTCGACAGGCCACGAGCAGTACTTC CASSSTGHEQYF
. TRBJ2-7 TRBD1 TRBV27 TGTGCCAGCAGACACAGGGGGCTCTCCTACGAGCAGTACTTC CASRHRGLSYEQYF
. TRBJ2-5 TRBD1 TRBV4-1 TGCGCCAGCAGCCAGGGACAGGGTTTGAAAGAGACCCAGTACTTC CASSQGQGLKETQYF
. TRBJ1-1 . TRBV20-1 TGCAGTGCTAGTGCAAAGGGGGGGCGGATAGCTTTCTTT CSASAKGGRIAFF
. TRBJ2-4 . TRBV30 TGTGCCTGGAGTTATCAGGGTTCATTAGCCAAAAACATTCAGTACTTC CAWSYQGSLAKNIQYF
. TRBJ2-7 TRBD2 TRBV13 TGTGCCAGCAGCCAGGGACTAGCGGGGCTCTACGAGCAGTACTTC CASSQGLAGLYEQYF
. TRBJ1-1 . TRBV15 TGTGCCACCAGCAGAGGAAAGGGTGAAGGTACTGAAGCTTTCTTT CATSRGKGEGTEAFF
once TRBJ2-7 TRBD2 TRBV5-6 TGTGCCAGCAGCTCGGACCCGGGACTAGCCTACGAGCAGTACTTC CASSSDPGLAYEQYF
. TRBJ2-2 . TRBV12-3/TRBV12-4 TGTGCCAGCAGGGAGACGGGCACCGGGGAGCTGTTTTTT CASRETGTGELFF
. TRBJ1-4 TRBD1 TRBV7-6 TGTGCCACCGGGCGGGGACAGGGGGCTGCTAATGAAAAACTGTTTTTT CATGRGQGAANEKLFF
. TRBJ2-7 . TRBV7-9 TGTGCCAGCAGCTTAGGCTACCAGGAGCAGTACTTC CASSLGYQEQYF
. TRBJ1-1 . TRBV7-2 TGTGCCAGCAGCTTAGAATTCGGGACTGAAGCTTTCTTT CASSLEFGTEAFF
. TRBJ2-2 TRBD2 TRBV5-1 TGCGCCAGCAGCTTGGGACTAGCGGGAGCGAGTACCGGGGAGCTGTTTTTT CASSLGLAGASTGELFF
. TRBJ1-2 . TRBV30 TGTGCCTGGAGTGTGGTGAACTATGGCTACACCTTC CAWSVVNYGYTF
. TRBJ2-1 TRBD2 TRBV30 TGTGCCTGGTTGGCTAGCGGGAGAGGTGAGCAGTTCTTC CAWLASGRGEQFF
. TRBJ2-1 TRBD2 TRBV28 TGTGCCAGCACTCTCCTAGCGGGAACCCACAATGAGCAGTTCTTC CASTLLAGTHNEQFF
. TRBJ1-1 . TRBV5-4 TGTGCCAGCAGTCGGGTGGCGGGGGCGCGAGACACTGAAGCTTTCTTT CASSRVAGARDTEAFF
. TRBJ1-1 TRBD1 TRBV5-1 TGCGCCAGCAGCTATTCGACAGGGGAGACTGAAGCTTTCTTT CASSYSTGETEAFF
. TRBJ1-2 . TRBV3-1/TRBV3-2 TGTGCCAGCAGCCAAGCCCCGGGAATCTATGGCTACACCTTC CASSQAPGIYGYTF
. TRBJ1-1 . TRBV19 TGTGCCAGTAGTATCGGGGGCCGGAACACTGAAGCTTTCTTT CASSIGGRNTEAFF
few TRBJ1-1 . TRBV6-1 TGTGCCAGCAGTGAAGCGGTAGGATCGAACACTGAAGCTTTCTTT CASSEAVGSNTEAFF
. TRBJ2-3 TRBD2 TRBV24-1 TGTGCCACCAGTGGACTAGCGGGAGGGCCAGATACGCAGTATTTT CATSGLAGGPDTQYF
. TRBJ2-5 . TRBV19 TGTGCCAGTAGTATAACGGGGCTAGAGACCCAGTACTTC CASSITGLETQYF
. TRBJ1-2 . TRBV7-2 TGTGCCAGCACCCGGGGGGCGGGGTCTGATAGAGGCTACACCTTC CASTRGAGSDRGYTF
few TRBJ2-2 TRBD2 TRBV5-6 TGTGCCAGCAGCCCACTAGCGTCGAACACCGGGGAGCTGTTTTTT CASSPLASNTGELFF
. TRBJ2-1 . TRBV11-1 TGTGCCAGCAGCCCTCAGGGCCATGAGCAGTTCTTC CASSPQGHEQFF
. TRBJ2-7 TRBD2 TRBV4-1 TGCGCCAGCAGCCAAGATCTAGCGGGGGAAGACTACGAGCAGTACTTC CASSQDLAGEDYEQYF
. TRBJ1-1 . TRBV19 TGTGCCAGTAGTATAGGTAGGGGTGAGGCTTTCTTT CASSIGRGEAFF
. TRBJ2-7 . TRBV7-2 TGTGCCAGCAGCTGGACATCGAATTACGAGCAGTACTTC CASSWTSNYEQYF
. TRBJ1-5 . TRBV7-9 TGTGCCAGCAGCCTCGGGGGGTTGGGACAGCCCCAGCATTTT CASSLGGLGQPQHF
once TRBJ1-5 . TRBV7-2 TGTGCCAGCAGCCTCGGGGGATGGAGCAATCAGCCCCAGCATTTT CASSLGGWSNQPQHF
. TRBJ1-2 . TRBV5-1 TGCGCCAGCAGCTTGGATGGGACATCTAACTATGGCTACACCTTC CASSLDGTSNYGYTF
. TRBJ2-3 . TRBV6-9 TGTGCCAGCAGTTACAGAACCGATACGCAGTATTTT CASSYRTDTQYF
. TRBJ2-3 . TRBV18 TGTGCCAGCTCACCAAGCTTTCGAGGGGGCACAGATACGCAGTATTTT CASSPSFRGGTDTQYF
. TRBJ2-2 TRBD2 TRBV5-6 TGTGCCAGCAGCCCGCCGCAGCGGGAGAACGGGGAGCTGTTTTTT CASSPPQRENGELFF
. TRBJ2-3 . TRBV21-1 TGTGCCAGCAGCCTCAAACAGACTAGCGGGAGGGTGGGTACGCAGTATTTT CASSLKQTSGRVGTQYF
. TRBJ2-7 TRBD1 TRBV5-1 TGCGCCAGCAGCTTGGGGACAGGGGTGGGCGAGCAGTACTTC CASSLGTGVGEQYF
. TRBJ1-3 TRBD1 TRBV19 TGTGCCAGTAGTTCGACAGGGTCTGGAAACACCATATATTTT CASSSTGSGNTIYF
few TRBJ2-1 . TRBV20-1 TGCAGTGCTAGTGGGCCCTCTCCCAACAATGAGCAGTTCTTC CSASGPSPNNEQFF
. TRBJ2-1 . TRBV12-3/TRBV12-4 TGTGCCAGTCAGGTCTCCTACAATGAGCAGTTCTTC CASQVSYNEQFF
. TRBJ2-7 . TRBV7-9 TGTGCCAGCAGCTTAGGCGGACTCGGAGAGCAGTACTTC CASSLGGLGEQYF
. TRBJ2-5 . TRBV5-1 TGCGCCAGCAGCTGGGGTGGTCCCCAAGAGACCCAGTACTTC CASSWGGPQETQYF
. TRBJ2-1 . TRBV7-9 TGTGCCAGCAGCTGGGGGCAGGCAACCAATGAGCAGTTCTTC CASSWGQATNEQFF
. TRBJ1-1 . TRBV20-1 TGCAGTGCCCCAGGGAACACTGAAGCTTTCTTT CSAPGNTEAFF
. TRBJ2-7 . TRBV5-8 TGTGCCAGCAGCTTGGGCCTAGGGCTCTACGAGCAGTACTTC CASSLGLGLYEQYF
. TRBJ2-2 TRBD2 TRBV7-2 TGTGCCAGCAGCTTAGGCGGGAGGGCTCTCACCGGGGAGCTGTTTTTT CASSLGGRALTGELFF